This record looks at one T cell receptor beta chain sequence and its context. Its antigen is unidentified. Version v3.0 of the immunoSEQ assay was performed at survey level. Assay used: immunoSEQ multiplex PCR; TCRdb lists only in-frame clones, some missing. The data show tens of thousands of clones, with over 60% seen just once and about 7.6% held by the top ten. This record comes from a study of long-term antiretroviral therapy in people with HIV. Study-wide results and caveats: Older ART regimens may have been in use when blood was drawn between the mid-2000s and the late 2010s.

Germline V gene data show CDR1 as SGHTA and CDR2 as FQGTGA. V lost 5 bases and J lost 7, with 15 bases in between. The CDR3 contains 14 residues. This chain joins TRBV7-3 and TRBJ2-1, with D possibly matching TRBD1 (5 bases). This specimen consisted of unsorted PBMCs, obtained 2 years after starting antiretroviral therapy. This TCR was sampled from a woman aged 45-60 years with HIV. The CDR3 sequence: CASSPQAGWNEQFF. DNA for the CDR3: TGTGCCAGCAGCCCCCAGGCAGGGTGGAATGAGCAGTTCTTC.